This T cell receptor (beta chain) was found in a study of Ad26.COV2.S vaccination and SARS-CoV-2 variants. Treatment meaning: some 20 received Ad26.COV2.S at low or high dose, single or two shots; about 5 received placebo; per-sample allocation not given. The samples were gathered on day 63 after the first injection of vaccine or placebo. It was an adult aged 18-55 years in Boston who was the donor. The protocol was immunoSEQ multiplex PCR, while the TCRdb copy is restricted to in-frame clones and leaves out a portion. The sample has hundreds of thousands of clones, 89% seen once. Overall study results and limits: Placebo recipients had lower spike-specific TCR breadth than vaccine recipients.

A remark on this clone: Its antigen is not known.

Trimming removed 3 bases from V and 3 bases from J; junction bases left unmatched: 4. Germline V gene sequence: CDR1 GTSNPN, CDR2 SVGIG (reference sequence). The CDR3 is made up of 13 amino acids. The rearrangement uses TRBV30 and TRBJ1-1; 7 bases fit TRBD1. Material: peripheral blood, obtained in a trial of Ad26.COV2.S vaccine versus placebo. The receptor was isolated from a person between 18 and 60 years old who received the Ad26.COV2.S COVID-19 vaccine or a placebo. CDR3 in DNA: TGTGCCTGGAGACCTGACAGGGACACTGAAGCTTTCTTT. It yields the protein CAWRPDRDTEAFF.